This T cell receptor beta chain was found in a study of cytomegalovirus exposure and HLA in healthy donors. Overall study context: Around 80 million unique TCR sequences came from HLA-typed donors in an early release.

Note on this clone: What it binds is not known.

The study's findings and limits: The study listed some 160 cytomegalovirus-associated TCR beta chains. Across donors, sequencing depth was assumed by presence/absence analyses to be roughly uniform.

The CDR3 contains 14 residues. With V trimmed by 4 bases and J by 6 bases, 6 bases remained unmatched. Germline CDR1 LGHNA, CDR2 YSLEER. The PCR ran on 60 Vbeta and 13 Jbeta primers. The protocol was immunoSEQ multiplex PCR, while the TCRdb copy is restricted to in-frame clones and leaves out a portion. Altogether more than 100,000 clones are present, approximately 72% being singletons, with the ten largest covering about 1.5%. This TCR was recovered from a man aged 18 to 30 in good health and CMV-seronegative. Input material: PBMCs. The rearrangement joins TRBV4-3 to TRBJ1-2, with 9 bases fitting TRBD1. The CDR3, as DNA: TGCGCCAGCAGCCGGGGACAGGGTGGGGATGGCTACACCTTC. It codes for CASSRGQGGDGYTF.